These 19 T cell receptor beta chains were all obtained from the same sample, sequenced in a study of blood T cell repertoires in COVID-19. Clones were sequenced by immunoSEQ multiplex PCR, and TCRdb holds only the in-frame ones, with some missing. The data contain 200,000 to 250,000 clones, about 90% of them seen just once; the ten biggest clones take up roughly 0.95%. The source material was PBMCs or T cells enriched from blood (not recorded which). The receptors derive from a man aged 50 to 59 who had been exposed to COVID-19.

The rearrangement joins TRBV28 to TRBJ2-5; D perhaps matches TRBD2 (5 bases). Trimming took off 10 bases at V and 7 bases at J, with 19 bases between the two ends. Looked up from germline, CDR1 is MDHEN and CDR2 is SYDVKM. This CDR3 is built from 13 residues. The chain's CDR3 is CATTVPTRGTQYF. In DNA form, the CDR3 reads TGTGCCACCACAGTCCCTACCCGGGGGACCCAGTACTTC.

This sequence joins TRBV5-1 and TRBJ1-2, with D perhaps TRBD1 (6 bases). Per the germline V gene, CDR1 is SGHRS and CDR2 is YFSETQ. This CDR3 contains 15 residues. The V end was cut by 4 bases, the J end by 7 bases, with 20 bases between. The CDR3 region has the DNA TGCGCCAGCAGCGACGTAGGGGGAGTAGTTGGTGGCTACACCTTC. Protein sequence: CASSDVGGVVGGYTF.

The J gene is TRBJ1-2, the V gene TRBV24-1; TRBD1 matches at 10 bases. The CDR3 has 13 residues. Trimming took 9 bases from V and 7 from J; bases not matched to a gene: 7. Looked up from germline, CDR1 is KGHDR and CDR2 is SFDVKD. The CDR3 nucleotides read TGTGCCACCGGAGACAGGGGGCTGGGTGGCTACACCTTC. Its translation: CATGDRGLGGYTF.

The rearrangement joins TRBV10-3 to TRBJ2-5; D not resolved. The CDR3 has 13 residues. V lost 1 base, J lost 1 base, and 4 bases lay in between. CDR1 ENHRY and CDR2 SYGVKD come from the germline V gene. CDR3 in amino acids: CAISEFRQETQYF. The CDR3 nucleotides read TGTGCCATCAGTGAGTTCCGCCAAGAGACCCAGTACTTC.

The CDR3 region is CASSLLRDSYGYTF. CDR3 nucleotides: TGCGCCAGCAGCTTGCTCCGGGACAGTTATGGCTACACCTTC. V and J are TRBV5-1 and TRBJ1-2; 7 bases align to TRBD1. Trimming cost V 1 base and J 5 bases; bases outside gene matches: 5. The CDR3 has 14 residues. Germline assignment: CDR1 SGHRS and CDR2 YFSETQ.

The genes are TRBV7-9 and TRBJ1-4; 7 positions agree with TRBD1. Germline V gene data show CDR1 as SEHNR and CDR2 as FQNEAQ (reference sequence). The CDR3 has 15 amino acids. Unmatched junction bases numbered 6, after V lost 5 bases and J lost 3 bases. The CDR3 loop reads CASSKQGFANEKLFF. The CDR3 DNA reads TGTGCCAGCAGCAAACAGGGGTTCGCTAATGAAAAACTGTTTTTT.

There are a few counts of this clone. The rearrangement uses TRBV4-2 and TRBJ1-2; TRBD1 agrees at 7 bases. The CDR3 runs 15 residues. Trimming at V came to 5 bases and at J to 8 bases, leaving 14 bases not matched to a gene. CDR1 and CDR2 (germline): LGHNA, YNFKEQ. CDR3 coding DNA: TGTGCCAGCAGCGGGACGGGACAGCCATTGGAAGGCTACACCTTC. Its translation is CASSGTGQPLEGYTF.

This chain joins TRBV3-1 (or the pseudogene TRBV3-2) and TRBJ1-3; tentatively, D is TRBD1 (5 bases). Trimming left V 1 base short and J 2 bases short, with 12 bases between. The CDR3 extends over 16 amino acids. Germline CDR1 reads LGHDT; CDR2 reads YNNKEL (reference sequence). The CDR3 DNA is TGTGCCAGCAGCCAAGGGGGGGGGAGTCCTGGAAACACCATATATTTT. Translation gives CASSQGGGSPGNTIYF.

This clone was seen just once. J is TRBJ1-4 and V is TRBV3-1 (or the pseudogene TRBV3-2); D possibly corresponds to TRBD1 (5 bases). The CDR3 consists of 12 residues. Trimming shortened V by 6 bases and J by 8 bases, and 10 bases separated the two germline ends. The germline V gene encodes CDR1 LGHDT and CDR2 YNNKEL (reference sequence). The CDR3, as DNA: TGTGCCAGCAGGGGGGGAGTGGAAAAACTGTTTTTT. Translating it yields CASRGGVEKLFF.

The rearrangement joins TRBV6-5 to TRBJ2-7; tentative D call: TRBD2 (5 bases). V lost 0 bases and J lost 3, with 12 bases in between. This CDR3 region has 15 residues. The germline gives CDR1 MNHEY, CDR2 SVGAGI. The chain's CDR3 is CASSYSGLNYYEQYF. The CDR3 nucleotides are TGTGCCAGCAGTTACTCAGGACTTAATTACTACGAGCAGTACTTC.

V is TRBV6-1 and J is TRBJ2-5; D not certain. V was clipped by 2 bases and J by 5 bases, with 15 bases between them. Germline CDR1 is MNHNS and CDR2 is SASEGT. This CDR3 has 15 amino acids. In nucleotides, the CDR3 is TGTGCCAGCAGTGAACAATTGGGCATCCGGGAGACCCAGTACTTC. Translation: CASSEQLGIRETQYF.

The V call is TRBV19, the J call TRBJ1-1; no reliable D call. The CDR3 loop spans 15 amino acids. In germline, CDR1 is LNHDA, CDR2 SQIVND (reference sequence). Trimming stripped 5 bases from V and 3 bases from J, with 16 bases between. DNA of the CDR3: TGTGCCAGTAGTCCCCCCTCATGGGAGGACACTGAAGCTTTCTTT. As protein: CASSPPSWEDTEAFF.

The chain combines TRBV4-2 with TRBJ2-6; D call uncertain. Deletions cut 1 base from V and 0 bases from J, with 10 bases between. Germline-derived CDR1 and CDR2 are LGHNA and YNFKEQ. The CDR3 has 17 amino acids. CDR3 sequence: CASSQASIRSGANVLTF. The CDR3 nucleotides read TGTGCCAGCAGCCAAGCGAGTATTCGCTCTGGGGCCAACGTCCTGACTTTC.

This clone was seen only once. CDR3 residues: CASSQSPPETQYF. CDR3 DNA: TGCGCCAGCAGCCAGTCCCCCCCCGAGACCCAGTACTTC. This chain uses TRBV5-1 with TRBJ2-5; no clear D gene. Deletions cut 4 bases from V and 5 bases from J, with 12 bases between. CDR1 and CDR2 from the germline V gene are SGHRS and YFSETQ. This CDR3 is 13 amino acids long.

The V call is TRBV3-1 (or the pseudogene TRBV3-2), the J call TRBJ1-1, with D maybe TRBD1 (5 bases). The CDR3 is 15 residues long. CDR1 LGHDT and CDR2 YNNKEL come from the germline V gene (reference sequence). The ends were cut back, 1 base at V and 4 bases at J, with 13 bases in the middle. CDR3 in amino acids: CASSQGEGVSTEAFF. The CDR3 nucleotides are TGTGCCAGCAGCCAAGGAGAAGGGGTGAGCACTGAAGCTTTCTTT.

This chain links TRBV5-6 with TRBJ1-5; the D gene is possibly TRBD1 (6 bases). Between the trimmed V and J ends, which lost 0 bases and 3 bases, there was a span of 13 bases. The CDR3 runs 16 residues. CDR1 SGHDT and CDR2 YYEEEE come from the germline V gene. The CDR3 is CASSLASTGINQPQHF. For the CDR3, the DNA is TGTGCCAGCAGCTTGGCCAGTACAGGGATCAATCAGCCCCAGCATTTT. The whole variable domain, filled in from reference TRBV5-6 and TRBJ1-5, reads DAGVTQSPTHLIKTRGQQVTLRCSPKSGHDTVSWYQQALGQGPQFIFQYYEEEERQRGNFPDRFSGHQFPNYSSELNVNALLLGDSALYLCASSLASTGINQPQHFGDGTRLSIL.

This chain connects TRBV5-1 to TRBJ1-5, with 10 bases that match TRBD1. Per the germline V gene, CDR1 is SGHRS and CDR2 is YFSETQ. V dropped 4 bases and J dropped 6; count of bases not matched to a gene: 13. The CDR3 length is 17 residues. CDR3 in amino acids: CASSPRTGGGFTQPQHF. The CDR3 DNA sequence: TGCGCCAGCAGCCCGCGGACAGGGGGAGGTTTTACTCAGCCCCAGCATTTT.

The V and J genes are TRBV5-1 and TRBJ2-1, with D perhaps TRBD2 (6 bases). In germline, CDR1 is SGHRS, CDR2 YFSETQ. The V and J ends lost 4 bases and 10 bases respectively, with 21 bases between them. The CDR3 length is 15 residues. CDR3 in amino acids: CASSLGGARPIEQFF. CDR3 bases: TGCGCCAGCAGCCTGGGGGGAGCGAGACCAATCGAGCAGTTCTTC.

V and J are TRBV3-1 (or the pseudogene TRBV3-2) and TRBJ2-1; 8 bases match TRBD2. The J segment lost 2 bases and the V segment lost 0 bases, leaving 6 bases of the junction unmatched. The CDR3 runs 17 residues. Germline assignment: CDR1 LGHDT and CDR2 YNNKEL (reference sequence). The CDR3 loop is CASSQDGTSGTYNEQFF. The CDR3 nucleotides read TGTGCCAGCAGCCAAGATGGAACTAGCGGCACCTACAATGAGCAGTTCTTC.